This entry lists 6 T cell receptor beta chains sequenced from one sample in a study of beta chain features in type 1 diabetes. Study-level points and caveats: Shortening of TCRB CDR3s, moderate but significant, appeared in all four CD4+ subsets of Type 1 diabetes patients.

Antigen specificity for these receptors is unknown. Every isolated RNA sample was fully reverse transcribed, so sequencing captured expressed TCRB transcripts. The method was immunoSEQ multiplex PCR; TCRdb's version includes in-frame clones alone and lacks a portion of them. The table includes about 240,000 clones, 14% detected once. Sequenced sample: naive CD4+ T cells from blood. These TCRs come from a man younger than 40 with type 1 diabetes.

This clone has more than one count but fewer than ten. The chain joins TRBV5-1 to TRBJ1-2; 12 bases match TRBD1. Germline loops: CDR1 SGHRS, CDR2 YFSETQ. CDR3 length: 14 amino acids. Trimming took 3 bases from V and 7 from J; bases not matched to a gene: 4. CDR3 sequence: CASSSGQGARGYTF. CDR3 bases: TGCGCCAGCAGCTCGGGACAGGGGGCGCGTGGCTACACCTTC. Full variable domain (rest looked up from reference TRBV5-1 and TRBJ1-2): KAGVTQTPRYLIKTRGQQVTLSCSPISGHRSVSWYQQTPGQGLQFLFEYFSETQRNKGNFPGRFSGRQFSNSRSEMNVSTLELGDSALYLCASSSGQGARGYTFGSGTRLTVV.

The chain combines TRBV30 with TRBJ1-5; D remains unclear. The CDR3 runs 14 residues. CDR1 is GTSNPN, CDR2 SVGIG, per germline (reference sequence). The V gene lost 0 bases and the J gene lost 1 base, with 7 bases spanning the gap. CDR3 DNA: TGTGCCTGGAGTGTTACTCCAAGCAATCAGCCCCAGCATTTT. Protein sequence: CAWSVTPSNQPQHF.

The chain joins TRBV5-4 to TRBJ2-3; D perhaps matches TRBD2 (6 bases). The CDR3 runs to 14 residues. V was pared by 6 bases and J by 5 bases, with 16 bases between. The V gene's germline CDR1 is SGHNT and CDR2 YYREEE (reference sequence). CDR3 bases: TGTGCCAGCACCCCGGCGGGGAGCGGAGATACGCAGTATTTT. Translating gives CASTPAGSGDTQYF.

The rearrangement joins TRBV19 to TRBJ1-1; D perhaps matches TRBD1 (6 bases). The CDR3 is 16 residues long. Germline V CDR1 and CDR2: LNHDA, SQIVND (reference sequence). V was clipped by 7 bases and J by 0 bases, with 18 bases between them. CDR3 residues: CASTEPGDHMNTEAFF. In DNA form, the CDR3 reads TGTGCCAGTACCGAGCCAGGGGACCACATGAACACTGAAGCTTTCTTT.

This clone was counted only a few times. The rearrangement joins TRBV10-3 to TRBJ2-3; 8 nucleotides align to TRBD2. Germline V CDR1 and CDR2: ENHRY, SYGVKD. J was trimmed by 4 bases and V by 2 bases; bases with no gene match: 5. This CDR3 contains 15 residues. The CDR3 DNA reads TGTGCCATCAGTGAGATTAGCGGGACGGCAGATACGCAGTATTTT. Its translation: CAISEISGTADTQYF.

As DNA, the CDR3 is TGTGCCAGCAGACCATCCGGGACAGGGGATCAGCCCCAGCATTTT. It translates to CASRPSGTGDQPQHF. The V call is TRBV6-5, the J call TRBJ1-5; 10 nucleotides match TRBD1. CDR3 length: 15 residues. Germline lookup yields CDR1 MNHEY and CDR2 SVGAGI. J lost 5 bases, V lost 6 bases, and 7 bases had no gene match.